This is a list of T cell receptor beta chains from one sample in a study of cytomegalovirus exposure and HLA in healthy donors. Assay: immunoSEQ multiplex PCR; the TCRdb copy retains only in-frame clones and omits some. The repertoire holds some 140,000 clones, with 85% to 90% as singletons. The sample was PBMCs. These receptors were collected from a man aged 18 to 30 in good health and CMV-seronegative. Each CDR3 is given with its conserved first and last residue. A D gene is named only where the DNA matches it firmly. Rows may omit the clone size; those that give it use once, few, many or a size class.

V: TRBV6-5; D: .; size: .; J: TRBJ2-7; DNA: TGTGCCAGCAGCTTCTCAGGGTACGAGCAGTACTTC; CDR3: CASSFSGYEQYF
V: TRBV5-4; D: TRBD2; size: .; J: TRBJ2-3; DNA: TGTGCCAGCAGCCCCCCGTGGGGGGGAAGCACAGATACGCAGTATTTT; CDR3: CASSPPWGGSTDTQYF
V: TRBV29-1; D: TRBD1; size: .; J: TRBJ2-5; DNA: TGCAGCGGGGTTAGATGGGAAACAGGGGAAGAGACCCAGTACTTC; CDR3: CSGVRWETGEETQYF
V: TRBV15; D: .; size: .; J: TRBJ2-5; DNA: TGTGCCACCAGCAGAGCTCGACAGCTCCAAGAGACCCAGTACTTC; CDR3: CATSRARQLQETQYF
V: TRBV11-3; D: .; size: once; J: TRBJ2-3; DNA: TGTGCCAGCAGCTTAGATCCCATACACACAGATACGCAGTATTTT; CDR3: CASSLDPIHTDTQYF
V: TRBV6-6; D: TRBD1; size: .; J: TRBJ1-2; DNA: TGTGCCAGCAGTTATCAATGGGACAGGGATGGCTACACCTTC; CDR3: CASSYQWDRDGYTF
V: TRBV19; D: TRBD1; size: .; J: TRBJ1-4; DNA: TGTGCCACTCAGCGGGGACAGGGAAATGAAAAACTGTTTTTT; CDR3: CATQRGQGNEKLFF
V: TRBV27; D: TRBD1; size: .; J: TRBJ2-1; DNA: TGTGCCAGCAGTAACAGGGGTGGGTACAATGAGCAGTTCTTC; CDR3: CASSNRGGYNEQFF
V: TRBV6-1; D: .; size: .; J: TRBJ2-1; DNA: TGTGCCAGCAGTGAAGAGTGGGGCGTACAGGGTATCGTGGATGAGCAGTTCTTC; CDR3: CASSEEWGVQGIVDEQFF
V: TRBV13; D: TRBD1; size: .; J: TRBJ1-2; DNA: TGTGCCAGCAGCTTGGGGACAGGGAACTATGGCTACACCTTC; CDR3: CASSLGTGNYGYTF
V: TRBV19; D: TRBD1; size: .; J: TRBJ1-1; DNA: TGTGCCAGTAGTGAAAGGACAGGAGCTTACACTGAAGCTTTCTTT; CDR3: CASSERTGAYTEAFF
V: TRBV19; D: .; size: .; J: TRBJ1-2; DNA: TGTGCCAGTAGGATCGGGACAACTAACTATGGCTACACCTTC; CDR3: CASRIGTTNYGYTF
V: TRBV6-5; D: .; size: .; J: TRBJ1-2; DNA: TGTGCCAGCAGTTACTCGCCAGGGTTGGGAAATGGCTACACCTTC; CDR3: CASSYSPGLGNGYTF
V: TRBV27; D: .; size: .; J: TRBJ1-5; DNA: TGTGCCAGCAGAGTAGGAGCCGGGGTCAATCAGCCCCAGCATTTT; CDR3: CASRVGAGVNQPQHF
V: TRBV4-3; D: .; size: .; J: TRBJ2-1; DNA: TGCGCCAGCAGCCAAGACCTCCTCAATGAGCAGTTCTTC; CDR3: CASSQDLLNEQFF
V: TRBV27; D: .; size: few; J: TRBJ2-7; DNA: TGTGCCAGCCGAAGACAGGAGATTTACGAGCAGTACTTC; CDR3: CASRRQEIYEQYF
V: TRBV2; D: .; size: .; J: TRBJ2-7; DNA: TGTGCCAGCAGTGTAGGCCCGGGGAGCTACGAGCAGTACTTC; CDR3: CASSVGPGSYEQYF
V: TRBV28; D: TRBD1; size: .; J: TRBJ2-7; DNA: TGTGCCAGCAGTGACTCGGGGACAGGGTCCTACGAGCAGTACTTC; CDR3: CASSDSGTGSYEQYF
V: TRBV10-2; D: .; size: .; J: TRBJ2-1; DNA: TGCGCCAGCAGTGGGGGGGACGGTGATGAGCAGTTCTTC; CDR3: CASSGGDGDEQFF
V: TRBV25-1; D: .; size: .; J: TRBJ2-2; DNA: TGTGCCAGCAGGGCGCAGGGCCACACCGGGGAGCTGTTTTTT; CDR3: CASRAQGHTGELFF
V: TRBV7-2; D: .; size: .; J: TRBJ2-5; DNA: TGTGCCAGCAGCTTAGAAGGGCCAGGGTACGGTTCCCTAGAGACCCAGTACTTC; CDR3: CASSLEGPGYGSLETQYF
V: TRBV7-6; D: .; size: .; J: TRBJ2-7; DNA: TGTGCCAGCAGCTTGGGGCCTCACACGCCCCCAGAGGTGGTATACGAGCAGTACTTC; CDR3: CASSLGPHTPPEVVYEQYF
V: TRBV1; D: .; size: .; J: TRBJ1-2; DNA: TGCACCAGCAGCCAAACCCCACCGGACAGGGCATCAGCTAACTATGGCTACACCTTC; CDR3: CTSSQTPPDRASANYGYTF
V: TRBV30; D: .; size: .; J: TRBJ2-1; DNA: TGTGCCTGGAGTCGAGGGAATGAGCAGTTCTTC; CDR3: CAWSRGNEQFF
V: TRBV19; D: TRBD1; size: few; J: TRBJ1-1; DNA: TGTGCCAGTAGTACCGCACAGGGGGCATTGAACACTGAAGCTTTCTTT; CDR3: CASSTAQGALNTEAFF
V: TRBV15; D: TRBD1; size: .; J: TRBJ2-2; DNA: TGTGCCACCAGGTGGGACAGATTCACCGGGGAGCTGTTTTTT; CDR3: CATRWDRFTGELFF
V: TRBV13; D: TRBD2; size: .; J: TRBJ2-1; DNA: TGTGCCAGCAGCCTTGGGAGCGGGGGGGCGGATGAGCAGTTCTTC; CDR3: CASSLGSGGADEQFF
V: TRBV27; D: .; size: .; J: TRBJ1-2; DNA: TGTGCCAGCAGTTTAGAGGGGCGGGGGGTCTATGGCTACACCTTC; CDR3: CASSLEGRGVYGYTF
V: TRBV9; D: .; size: .; J: TRBJ2-2; DNA: TGTGCCAGCAGCGCGCCCTCCAGGGGCCCCGGGGAGCTGTTTTTT; CDR3: CASSAPSRGPGELFF
V: TRBV20-1; D: .; size: once; J: TRBJ2-1; DNA: TGCAGTACCAGACTTATGTATGAGCAGTTCTTC; CDR3: CSTRLMYEQFF
V: TRBV15; D: .; size: .; J: TRBJ2-7; DNA: TGTGCTACCAGCAGAGATGGAGGGGTCTACGAGCAGTACTTC; CDR3: CATSRDGGVYEQYF
V: TRBV19; D: TRBD2; size: .; J: TRBJ2-1; DNA: TGTGCCAGTGGAACTAGCGGGAATAATGAGCAGTTCTTC; CDR3: CASGTSGNNEQFF
V: TRBV10-2; D: .; size: .; J: TRBJ1-1; DNA: TGCGCCAGCAGTGAGTTTACTGACATGAACACTGAAGCTTTCTTT; CDR3: CASSEFTDMNTEAFF
V: TRBV5-1; D: .; size: once; J: TRBJ2-4; DNA: TGCGCCAGCAGCCGGGTTGGGGCAAACATTCAGTACTTC; CDR3: CASSRVGANIQYF
V: TRBV27; D: TRBD1; size: .; J: TRBJ1-2; DNA: TGTGCCAGCAGTTCGGGGCTTACAGGGGGCGACGCTAACTATGGCTACACCTTC; CDR3: CASSSGLTGGDANYGYTF
V: TRBV6-5; D: .; size: few; J: TRBJ2-7; DNA: TGTGCCAGCAGGGCTGTGGCAGGGTCTGTCGACGAGCAGTACTTC; CDR3: CASRAVAGSVDEQYF
V: TRBV18; D: .; size: .; J: TRBJ1-6; DNA: TGTGCCAGCTCACCGGAGAGGGCAGCCCCGCTTGAGGGAGGATCACCCCTCCACTTT; CDR3: CASSPERAAPLEGGSPLHF
V: TRBV6-1; D: TRBD1; size: once; J: TRBJ2-7; DNA: TGTGCCAGCAGTGACTTAACAGGGGCGCCCTACGAGCAGTACTTC; CDR3: CASSDLTGAPYEQYF
V: TRBV11-2; D: .; size: .; J: TRBJ2-5; DNA: TGTGCCAGCAGCACCCTAGGGGGACAAGAGACCCAGTACTTC; CDR3: CASSTLGGQETQYF
V: TRBV5-1; D: TRBD1; size: .; J: TRBJ1-2; DNA: TGCGCCAGCAGCCATAGACAGGGGCTGTTTCGAGACTATGGCTACACCTTC; CDR3: CASSHRQGLFRDYGYTF
V: TRBV21-1; D: .; size: .; J: TRBJ2-7; DNA: TGTGCCAGCAGCAAAGTGGAGGGGCCGAGCTCCTACGAGCAGTACTTC; CDR3: CASSKVEGPSSYEQYF
V: TRBV6-5; D: .; size: .; J: TRBJ1-1; DNA: TGTGCCAGCAGTTACTCGAAGACAGCGCGTGAAGCTTTCTTT; CDR3: CASSYSKTAREAFF
V: TRBV11-2; D: .; size: .; J: TRBJ2-7; DNA: TGTGCCAGCAGCCCCATAGGACAGCTTGTTTACGAGCAGTACTTC; CDR3: CASSPIGQLVYEQYF
V: TRBV25-1; D: .; size: .; J: TRBJ2-6; DNA: TGTGCCACGGGACTCCGGGCCAACGTCCTGACTTTC; CDR3: CATGLRANVLTF
V: TRBV28; D: .; size: .; J: TRBJ1-2; DNA: TGTGCCAGCAGCGATGGACAGACCCCCTATGGCTACACCTTC; CDR3: CASSDGQTPYGYTF
V: TRBV12-5; D: .; size: .; J: TRBJ1-2; DNA: TGTGCTAGTGGTTCCGGACAGCCCGCAGGTGGCTACACCTTC; CDR3: CASGSGQPAGGYTF
V: TRBV5-4; D: .; size: .; J: TRBJ2-3; DNA: TGTGCCAGCAGCCTCACTAGCACAGATACGCAGTATTTT; CDR3: CASSLTSTDTQYF
V: TRBV27; D: TRBD1; size: .; J: TRBJ2-2; DNA: TGTGCCAGCAGCTTGAGGACAGGGGGCTACACCGGGGAGCTGTTTTTT; CDR3: CASSLRTGGYTGELFF
V: TRBV7-9; D: .; size: .; J: TRBJ2-3; DNA: TGTGCCAGCAGCTTTCCCTTGCGGGCCTCTAGCACAGATACGCAGTATTTT; CDR3: CASSFPLRASSTDTQYF
V: TRBV28; D: TRBD2; size: .; J: TRBJ2-7; DNA: TGTGCCAGCAGTGCAAAGGAGCGGGGAATTTTTTCCTACGAGCAGTACTTC; CDR3: CASSAKERGIFSYEQYF
V: TRBV6-6; D: TRBD2; size: .; J: TRBJ2-5; DNA: TGTGCCAGCAGCCGACTAGCGCGGGGAGAGACCCAGTACTTC; CDR3: CASSRLARGETQYF